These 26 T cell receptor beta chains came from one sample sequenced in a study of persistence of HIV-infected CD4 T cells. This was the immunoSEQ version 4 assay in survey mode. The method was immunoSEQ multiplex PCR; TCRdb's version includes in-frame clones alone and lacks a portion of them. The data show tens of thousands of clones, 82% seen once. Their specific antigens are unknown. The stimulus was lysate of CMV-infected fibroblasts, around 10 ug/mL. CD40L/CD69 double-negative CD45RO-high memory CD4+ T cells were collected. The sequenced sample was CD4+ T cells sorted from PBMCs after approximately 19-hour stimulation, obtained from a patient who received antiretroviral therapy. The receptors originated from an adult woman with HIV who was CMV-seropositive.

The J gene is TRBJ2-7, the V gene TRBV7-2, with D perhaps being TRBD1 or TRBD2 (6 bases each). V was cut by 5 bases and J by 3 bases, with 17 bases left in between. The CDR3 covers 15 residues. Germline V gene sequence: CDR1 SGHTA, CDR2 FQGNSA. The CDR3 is CASSMGGAAYYEQYF. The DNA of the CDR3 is TGTGCCAGCAGCATGGGGGGCGCTGCCTACTACGAGCAGTACTTC.

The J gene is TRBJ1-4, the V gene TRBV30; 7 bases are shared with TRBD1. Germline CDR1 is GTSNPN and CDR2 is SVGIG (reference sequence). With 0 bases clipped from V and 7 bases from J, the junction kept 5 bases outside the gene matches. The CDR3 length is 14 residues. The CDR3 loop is CAWSVGRGIEKLFF. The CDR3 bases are TGTGCCTGGAGTGTAGGCAGGGGGATTGAAAAACTGTTTTTT.

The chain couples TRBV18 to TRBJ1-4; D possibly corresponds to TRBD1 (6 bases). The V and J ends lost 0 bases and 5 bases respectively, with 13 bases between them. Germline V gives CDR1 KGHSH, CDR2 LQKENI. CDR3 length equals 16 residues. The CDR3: CASSPPKGRGNEKLFF. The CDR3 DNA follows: TGTGCCAGCTCACCACCGAAGGGCAGGGGCAATGAAAAACTGTTTTTT.

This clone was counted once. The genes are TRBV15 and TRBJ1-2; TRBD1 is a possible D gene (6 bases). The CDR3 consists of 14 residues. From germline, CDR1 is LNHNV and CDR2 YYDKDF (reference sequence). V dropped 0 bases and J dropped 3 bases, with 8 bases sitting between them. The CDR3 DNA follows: TGTGCCACCAGCAGAGAGGGGGCTGACTATGGCTACACCTTC. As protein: CATSREGADYGYTF.

CDR3 in DNA: TGTGCCAGCAGCTTAGTGGGGACAGGGGGCTCTGGAAACACCATATATTTT. It translates to CASSLVGTGGSGNTIYF. The J gene is TRBJ1-3, the V gene TRBV7-2; 11 bases align to TRBD1. Germline CDR1 is SGHTA and CDR2 is FQGNSA. The CDR3 contains 17 residues. V lost 1 base and J lost 0; bases outside the gene matches: 2. The full variable domain, its missing parts supplied by reference TRBV7-2 and TRBJ1-3, is GAGVSQSPSNKVTEKGKDVELRCDPISGHTALYWYRQSLGQGLEFLIYFQGNSAPDKSGLPSDRFSAERTGGSVSTLTIQRTQQEDSAVYLCASSLVGTGGSGNTIYFGEGSWLTVV.

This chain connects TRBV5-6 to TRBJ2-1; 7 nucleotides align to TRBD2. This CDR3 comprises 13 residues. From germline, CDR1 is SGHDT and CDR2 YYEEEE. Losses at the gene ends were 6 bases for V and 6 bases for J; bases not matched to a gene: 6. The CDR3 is CASTMGGFNEQFF. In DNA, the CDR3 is TGTGCCAGCACCATGGGGGGGTTCAATGAGCAGTTCTTC.

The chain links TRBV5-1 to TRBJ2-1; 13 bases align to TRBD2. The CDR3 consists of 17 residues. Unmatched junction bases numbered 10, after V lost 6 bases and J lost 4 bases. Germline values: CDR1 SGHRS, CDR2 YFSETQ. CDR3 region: CASKGLAGDTGYNEQFF. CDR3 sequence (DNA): TGCGCCAGCAAAGGACTAGCGGGAGATACAGGGTACAATGAGCAGTTCTTC.

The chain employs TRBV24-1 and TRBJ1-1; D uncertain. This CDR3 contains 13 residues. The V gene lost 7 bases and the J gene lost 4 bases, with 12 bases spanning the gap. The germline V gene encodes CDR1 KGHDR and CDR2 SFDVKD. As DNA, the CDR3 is TGTGCCACCAGCGAGGATGGCCTCACTGAAGCTTTCTTT. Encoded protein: CATSEDGLTEAFF.

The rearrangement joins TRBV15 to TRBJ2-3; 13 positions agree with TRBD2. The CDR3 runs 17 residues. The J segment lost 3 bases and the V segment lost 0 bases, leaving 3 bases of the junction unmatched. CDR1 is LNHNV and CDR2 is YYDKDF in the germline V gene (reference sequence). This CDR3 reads CATSRDLTSGRTDTQYF. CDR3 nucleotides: TGTGCCACCAGCAGAGACCTGACTAGCGGGAGGACAGATACGCAGTATTTT.

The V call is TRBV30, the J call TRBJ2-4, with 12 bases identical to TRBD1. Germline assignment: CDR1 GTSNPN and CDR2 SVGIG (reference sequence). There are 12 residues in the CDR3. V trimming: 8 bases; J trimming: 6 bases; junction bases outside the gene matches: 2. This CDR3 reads CARGQGANIQYF. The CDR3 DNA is TGTGCCCGGGGACAGGGGGCAAACATTCAGTACTTC.

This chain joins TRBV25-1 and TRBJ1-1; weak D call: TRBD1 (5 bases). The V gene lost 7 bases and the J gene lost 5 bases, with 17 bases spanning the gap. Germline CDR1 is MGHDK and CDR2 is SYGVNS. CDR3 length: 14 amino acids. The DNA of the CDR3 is TGTGCCAGCACTCGACCTGGGGCGGTGACTGAAGCTTTCTTT. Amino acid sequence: CASTRPGAVTEAFF.

CDR3 loop: CASSLWMGLAGAGDTQYF. CDR3 nucleotide sequence: TGTGCCAGCAGCTTATGGATGGGACTAGCTGGCGCGGGAGATACGCAGTATTTT. The chain links TRBV11-2 to TRBJ2-3; the match to TRBD2 covers 9 bases. Germline lookup yields CDR1 SGHAT and CDR2 FQNNGV. The CDR3 is made up of 18 amino acids. After removal of 2 bases from V and 5 bases from J, the junction contained 14 bases not matched to a gene.

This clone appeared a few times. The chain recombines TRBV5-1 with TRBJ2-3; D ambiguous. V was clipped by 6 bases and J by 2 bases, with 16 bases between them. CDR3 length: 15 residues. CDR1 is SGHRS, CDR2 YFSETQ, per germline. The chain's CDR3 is CASTPLTGSTDTQYF. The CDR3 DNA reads TGCGCCAGCACCCCCTTGACCGGCTCCACAGATACGCAGTATTTT.

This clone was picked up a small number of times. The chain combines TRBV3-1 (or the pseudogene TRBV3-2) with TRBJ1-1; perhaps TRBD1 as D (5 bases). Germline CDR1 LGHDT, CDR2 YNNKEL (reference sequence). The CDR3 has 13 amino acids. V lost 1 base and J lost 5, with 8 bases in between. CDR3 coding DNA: TGTGCCAGCAGCCAAGGGGGCGCGACTGAAGCTTTCTTT. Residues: CASSQGGATEAFF.

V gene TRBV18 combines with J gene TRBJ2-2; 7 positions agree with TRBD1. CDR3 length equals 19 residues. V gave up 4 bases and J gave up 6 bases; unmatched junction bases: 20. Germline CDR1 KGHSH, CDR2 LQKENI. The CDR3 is CASSLKGLTGFQRPGELFF. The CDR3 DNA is TGTGCCAGCTCACTCAAGGGCTTGACAGGGTTTCAGCGTCCCGGGGAGCTGTTTTTT.

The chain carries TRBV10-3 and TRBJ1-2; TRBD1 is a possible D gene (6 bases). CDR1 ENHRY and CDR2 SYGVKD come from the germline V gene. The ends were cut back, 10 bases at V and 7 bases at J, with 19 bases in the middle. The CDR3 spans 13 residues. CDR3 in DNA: TGTGCCACCAGGGGAGGGGCTGGTGGTGGCTACACCTTC. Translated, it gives CATRGGAGGGYTF.

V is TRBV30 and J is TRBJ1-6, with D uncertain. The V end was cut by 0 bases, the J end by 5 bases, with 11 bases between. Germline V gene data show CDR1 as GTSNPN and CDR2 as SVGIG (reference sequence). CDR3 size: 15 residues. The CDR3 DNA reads TGTGCCTGGAGTGTAGAGGCGGTTGATAATTCACCCCTCCACTTT. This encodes CAWSVEAVDNSPLHF.

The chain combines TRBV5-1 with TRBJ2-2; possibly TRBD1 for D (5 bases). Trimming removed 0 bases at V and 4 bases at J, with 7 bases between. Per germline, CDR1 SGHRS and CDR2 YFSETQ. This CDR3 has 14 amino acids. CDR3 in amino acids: CASSLGQSTGELFF. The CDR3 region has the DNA TGCGCCAGCAGCTTGGGACAGTCCACCGGGGAGCTGTTTTTT.

CDR3 loop: CAISESENQPQHF. The CDR3 DNA reads as TGTGCCATCAGTGAGTCTGAGAATCAGCCCCAGCATTTT. The chain has TRBV10-3 and TRBJ1-5; D not resolved. The germline V gene has CDR1 ENHRY and CDR2 SYGVKD. V was pared by 0 bases and J by 4 bases, with 4 bases between. The CDR3 sequence is 13 residues long.

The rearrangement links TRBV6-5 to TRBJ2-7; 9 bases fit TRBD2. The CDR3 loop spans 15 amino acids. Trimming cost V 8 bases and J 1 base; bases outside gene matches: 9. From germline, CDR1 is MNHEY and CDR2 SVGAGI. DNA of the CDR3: TGTGCCAGCGCCTTGACTAGCGGTTATTCCTACGAGCAGTACTTC. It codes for CASALTSGYSYEQYF.

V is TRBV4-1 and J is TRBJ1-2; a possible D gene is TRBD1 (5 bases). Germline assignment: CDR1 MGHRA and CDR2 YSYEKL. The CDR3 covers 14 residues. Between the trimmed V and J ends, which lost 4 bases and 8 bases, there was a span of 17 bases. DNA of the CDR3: TGCGCCAGCAGCCCCCCGTCCTGGGGCTTCGGCTACACCTTC. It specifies CASSPPSWGFGYTF.

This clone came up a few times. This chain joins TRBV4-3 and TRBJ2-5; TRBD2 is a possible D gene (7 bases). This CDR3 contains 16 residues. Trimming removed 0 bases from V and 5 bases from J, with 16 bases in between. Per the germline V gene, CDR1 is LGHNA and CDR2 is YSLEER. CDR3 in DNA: TGCGCCAGCAGCCAAGATACGGGGGGCCCTTGGGAGACCCAGTACTTC. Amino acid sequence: CASSQDTGGPWETQYF.

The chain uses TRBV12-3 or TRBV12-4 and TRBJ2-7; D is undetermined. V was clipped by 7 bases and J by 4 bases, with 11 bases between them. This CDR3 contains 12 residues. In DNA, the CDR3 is TGTGCCAGCACCGAAGGCCAGTACGAGCAGTACTTC. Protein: CASTEGQYEQYF.

The chain's CDR3 is CAISPGGANTGELFF. In nucleotides, the CDR3 is TGTGCCATCAGTCCAGGGGGCGCGAACACCGGGGAGCTGTTTTTT. The chain couples TRBV10-3 to TRBJ2-2; 8 nucleotides line up with TRBD1. The CDR3 contains 15 residues. V trimming: 5 bases; J trimming: 0 bases; junction bases outside the gene matches: 2. Germline CDR1 and CDR2: ENHRY and SYGVKD.

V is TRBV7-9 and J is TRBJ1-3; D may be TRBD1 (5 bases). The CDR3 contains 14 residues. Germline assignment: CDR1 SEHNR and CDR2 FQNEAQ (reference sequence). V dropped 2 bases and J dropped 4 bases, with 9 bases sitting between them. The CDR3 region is CASSLQGLGNTIYF. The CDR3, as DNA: TGTGCCAGCAGCTTACAGGGCTTAGGAAACACCATATATTTT.

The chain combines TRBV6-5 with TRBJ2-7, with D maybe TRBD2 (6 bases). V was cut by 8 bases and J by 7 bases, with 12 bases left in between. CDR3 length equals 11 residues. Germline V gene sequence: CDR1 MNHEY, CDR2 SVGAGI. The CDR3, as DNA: TGTGCCAGCGGGACTTACCTTGAGCAGTACTTC. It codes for CASGTYLEQYF.